The rows below give T cell receptor beta chains drawn from one sample of a study of cytomegalovirus exposure and HLA in healthy donors. Method: immunoSEQ multiplex PCR; TCRdb's copy keeps in-frame clones and lacks some. The profile shows about 160,000 clones, over 60% of them singletons. The material sequenced was PBMCs. Receptor source: a middle-aged man in good health and CMV-seropositive. Each CDR3 is given with its conserved first and last residue. The D gene is left open where the match is weak. Size values are once, few and many counts, or a class for expanded clones, and some rows have none.

clone_size j_call d_call v_call cdr3_nt cdr3_aa
NA TRBJ1-1 NA TRBV19 TGTGCCAGTACCATCGGGATGGGCACTGAAGCTTTCTTT CASTIGMGTEAFF
NA TRBJ1-1 NA TRBV18 TGTGCCAGCTCACCATTGGCAGGGAACACTGAAGCTTTCTTT CASSPLAGNTEAFF
NA TRBJ1-1 NA TRBV7-2 TGTGCCAGCAGCTTAAACCCAGGGTTACCAGCTTTCTTT CASSLNPGLPAFF
NA TRBJ2-6 NA TRBV2 TGTGCCAGAACGAGGGACTCTGGGGCCAACGGCCTGACTTTC CARTRDSGANGLTF
NA TRBJ1-1 NA TRBV28 TGTGCCAGCAGTTTACCCCGGAGCACTGAAGCTTTCTTT CASSLPRSTEAFF
NA TRBJ2-1 TRBD2 TRBV19 TGTGCCAGTAGCCCTAGCGGGACTTACAATGAGCAGTTCTTC CASSPSGTYNEQFF
NA TRBJ2-3 NA TRBV5-1 TGCGCCAGCAGCAGCAACCCCGCGGCGGTCTCCCCCACAGATACGCAGTATTTT CASSSNPAAVSPTDTQYF
NA TRBJ2-7 NA TRBV20-1 TGCAGTGCTACTAGCGTCAACGAGCAGTACTTC CSATSVNEQYF
NA TRBJ2-5 TRBD2 TRBV7-7 TGTGCCAGCAGCTTAGGCGGGGGGGCGGGGAAGACCCAGTACTTC CASSLGGGAGKTQYF
once TRBJ1-6 NA TRBV10-3 TGTGCCATCAGTGAGAAAGGGCAGGGAAGTGAATCACCCCTCCACTTT CAISEKGQGSESPLHF
NA TRBJ1-6 NA TRBV5-6 TGTGCCAGCAGCTTAAGTGCGTATAATTCACCCCTCCACTTT CASSLSAYNSPLHF
few TRBJ1-2 NA TRBV6-6 TGTGCCAGCAGTTCCGAAATACTCCTTTCTCCATATGGCTACACCTTC CASSSEILLSPYGYTF
NA TRBJ1-1 NA TRBV19 TGTGCCAGTAGTGAGGAGGCGGTAGGCACTGAAGCTTTCTTT CASSEEAVGTEAFF
NA TRBJ2-1 NA TRBV7-8 TGTGCCAGCAGCTTACCCCCAGCAGGGGCCCCTCCCAATGAGCAGTTCTTC CASSLPPAGAPPNEQFF
NA TRBJ2-3 NA TRBV29-1 TGCAGCGTTTTTTTCCCAACACACACAGATACGCAGTATTTT CSVFFPTHTDTQYF
NA TRBJ2-3 NA TRBV28 TGTGCCAGCAGTCGGTCAGATACGCAGTATTTT CASSRSDTQYF
NA TRBJ2-5 NA TRBV5-1 TGCGCCAGCAGCTCAGGGGCCTTAGAGACCCAGTACTTC CASSSGALETQYF
NA TRBJ2-7 NA TRBV5-6 TGTGCCAGCAGCTTCGGTGGGGGCGGGGAGCAGTACTTC CASSFGGGGEQYF
NA TRBJ2-6 TRBD2 TRBV5-4 TGTGCCAGCAGCTTGGTTACGGGAGGTGGGGCCAACGGCCTGACTTTC CASSLVTGGGANGLTF
NA TRBJ1-2 NA TRBV28 TGTGCCAGCAGTTCAAAGGGGCAGGGAGGACTCTATGGCTACACCTTC CASSSKGQGGLYGYTF
NA TRBJ2-3 NA TRBV15 TGTGCCACCAGCACCGACGGAGGCACAGATACGCAGTATTTT CATSTDGGTDTQYF
NA TRBJ2-5 NA TRBV4-2 TGTGCCAGCAGCCGCGAGACGGGGGAGACCCAGTACTTC CASSRETGETQYF
NA TRBJ1-3 NA TRBV23-1 TGCGCCAGCAGTCAGCCTTCAGGGAGGGACACCATATATTTT CASSQPSGRDTIYF
NA TRBJ1-5 NA TRBV12-1 TGTGCCAGCAGCTTTTGGCTCGTTGGTGAGCCCCAGCATTTT CASSFWLVGEPQHF
NA TRBJ1-1 TRBD1 TRBV7-2 TGTGCCAGCAGCTCCCCCCCGGGACAGAAGAACACTGAAGCTTTCTTT CASSSPPGQKNTEAFF
NA TRBJ1-1 NA TRBV28 TGTGCCAGCAGAGGGACTTTGAATACTGAAGCTTTCTTT CASRGTLNTEAFF
NA TRBJ2-2 NA TRBV28 TGTGCCAGCAGTCGGAGGACAGAGGCCGGGGAGCTGTTTTTT CASSRRTEAGELFF
NA TRBJ1-2 NA TRBV5-1 TGCGCCAGCAGCCCGGACAGAACCTATGGCTACACCTTC CASSPDRTYGYTF
once TRBJ2-7 NA TRBV23-1 TGCGCCAGGACCGGGTACGAGCAGTACTTC CARTGYEQYF
NA TRBJ2-7 TRBD2 TRBV6-6 TGTGCCAGCAGTTTAGCGGGAGGGGTGTACGAGCAGTACTTC CASSLAGGVYEQYF
NA TRBJ2-3 NA TRBV6-5 TGTGCCAGCAAATGGGCTGGCACAGATACGCAGTATTTT CASKWAGTDTQYF
NA TRBJ2-7 TRBD2 TRBV18 TGTGCCAGTTCGAGCGGGGGGGCTTTCGGAGAGCAGTACTTC CASSSGGAFGEQYF
NA TRBJ2-5 TRBD2 TRBV5-1 TGCGCCAGCAGATCACTAGCGGGAGGGCAAGAGACCCAGTACTTC CASRSLAGGQETQYF
NA TRBJ2-7 NA TRBV12-5 TGTGCTAGTGGTTTGGTATCGGGGGATTTCTACGAGCAGTACTTC CASGLVSGDFYEQYF
few TRBJ2-2 TRBD2 TRBV11-2 TGTGCCAGCAGCTTAAGACCGGGAGGGGCGGGCGGGGAGCTGTTTTTT CASSLRPGGAGGELFF
few TRBJ2-7 TRBD1 TRBV30 TGTGCCTGGAGTGTACAGGGGTACGAGCAGTACTTC CAWSVQGYEQYF
NA TRBJ2-3 NA TRBV2 TGTGCCAGCAAGCGGGACATCACAGATACGCAGTATTTT CASKRDITDTQYF
NA TRBJ1-2 NA TRBV19 TGTGCCAGTAGGGTCGGACAGTCGGGGGGCTACACCTTC CASRVGQSGGYTF